This is a list of T cell receptor beta chains from one sample in a study of blood T cell repertoires in COVID-19. Some clones are missing from TCRdb's copy, which holds only in-frame ones; the method was immunoSEQ multiplex PCR. The data show around 70,000 clones, about 88% seen once. The sample taken for sequencing was peripheral blood. These TCRs come from a human donor in a cohort sampled during active COVID-19. Each CDR3 is given with its conserved first and last residue. Each record gives: D gene, J gene, CDR3 length, V gene, CDR3 protein, CDR3 DNA. The D gene is left open where the match is weak.

D: .; J: TRBJ2-5; length: 13; V: TRBV6-5; CDR3: CASSDSFGETQYF; DNA: TGTGCCAGCTCCGACAGTTTTGGAGAGACCCAGTACTTC
D: .; J: TRBJ2-2; length: 14; V: TRBV5-5; CDR3: CASTHAPGTGELFF; DNA: TGTGCCAGCACCCATGCCCCGGGAACCGGGGAGCTGTTTTTT
D: TRBD1; J: TRBJ1-2; length: 15; V: TRBV5-5; CDR3: CASSPGTAPGYGYTF; DNA: TGTGCCAGCAGCCCCGGGACAGCCCCTGGCTATGGCTACACCTTC
D: TRBD1; J: TRBJ1-4; length: 16; V: TRBV28; CDR3: CASRTRDSATNEKLFF; DNA: TGTGCCAGCAGGACCCGGGACAGCGCAACTAATGAAAAACTGTTTTTT
D: TRBD2; J: TRBJ2-5; length: 15; V: TRBV30; CDR3: CAWSVQGTSGRSQYF; DNA: TGTGCCTGGAGTGTACAAGGGACTAGCGGGAGGTCCCAGTACTTC
D: .; J: TRBJ2-3; length: 12; V: TRBV3-1/TRBV3-2; CDR3: CASSSGRDTQYF; DNA: TGTGCCAGCAGTTCAGGGCGTGATACGCAGTATTTT
D: .; J: TRBJ1-1; length: 14; V: TRBV6-6; CDR3: CASSYGGTNTEAFF; DNA: TGTGCCAGCAGTTACGGGGGCACGAACACTGAAGCTTTCTTT
D: TRBD2; J: TRBJ2-3; length: 18; V: TRBV4-2; CDR3: CASSQGLAGGQITDTQYF; DNA: TGTGCCAGCAGCCAAGGGCTAGCGGGGGGGCAGATTACAGATACGCAGTATTTT
D: TRBD2; J: TRBJ2-3; length: 15; V: TRBV18; CDR3: CASSPSSGGSDTQYF; DNA: TGTGCCAGCTCACCTAGCTCGGGGGGATCAGATACGCAGTATTTT
D: .; J: TRBJ2-2; length: 13; V: TRBV9; CDR3: CASSPNTHGELFF; DNA: TGTGCCAGCAGCCCAAACACCCACGGGGAGCTGTTTTTT
D: TRBD1; J: TRBJ2-1; length: 17; V: TRBV25-1; CDR3: CASSPYGGTGDGERRFF; DNA: TGTGCCAGCAGTCCCTACGGAGGGACAGGGGACGGTGAAAGGCGGTTCTTC
D: TRBD2; J: TRBJ2-5; length: 16; V: TRBV7-7; CDR3: CASSSAGTSREETQYF; DNA: TGTGCCAGCAGCTCCGCCGGGACTAGTCGGGAGGAGACCCAGTACTTC
D: TRBD2; J: TRBJ2-3; length: 18; V: TRBV28; CDR3: CASSSVSPLAGGRDTQYF; DNA: TGTGCCAGCAGTTCTGTCTCTCCGCTAGCGGGGGGGCGAGATACGCAGTATTTT
D: .; J: TRBJ1-2; length: 13; V: TRBV7-8; CDR3: CASSPNPNYGYTF; DNA: TGTGCCAGCAGCCCTAACCCTAACTATGGCTACACCTTC
D: .; J: TRBJ2-3; length: 16; V: TRBV19; CDR3: CASSIDLEGGSGTQYF; DNA: TGTGCCAGTAGTATAGATCTCGAAGGAGGGAGCGGTACGCAGTATTTT
D: .; J: TRBJ1-3; length: 12; V: TRBV2; CDR3: CASRGRPRTIYF; DNA: TGTGCCAGCAGGGGCCGGCCTCGCACCATATATTTT